Sequencing of this T cell receptor beta chain was carried out in a study of cytomegalovirus exposure and HLA in healthy donors. PCR was performed using 60 Vbeta and 13 Jbeta primers. Libraries were prepared by immunoSEQ multiplex PCR; TCRdb keeps only in-frame clonotypes and omits some of them. The repertoire holds approximately 110,000 clones, with approximately 72% as singletons. For this clone: The antigen remains undetermined.

CDR1 is SGHNT and CDR2 is YYREEE in the germline V gene (reference sequence). The CDR3 sequence is 15 residues long. V dropped 0 bases and J dropped 2 bases, with 11 bases sitting between them. Study conclusions and caveats: The investigators catalogued 150 to 200 TCR beta chains as cytomegalovirus-associated.

The chain is built from TRBV5-4 and TRBJ1-2, with D perhaps TRBD1 (6 bases). The sequencing sample was made of PBMCs. The sequence was obtained from a woman aged 40 to 50 in good health and CMV-seropositive. The DNA of the CDR3 is TGTGCCAGCAGCTTGGCCCTCGGGACAAACTATGGCTACACCTTC. Its translation: CASSLALGTNYGYTF.